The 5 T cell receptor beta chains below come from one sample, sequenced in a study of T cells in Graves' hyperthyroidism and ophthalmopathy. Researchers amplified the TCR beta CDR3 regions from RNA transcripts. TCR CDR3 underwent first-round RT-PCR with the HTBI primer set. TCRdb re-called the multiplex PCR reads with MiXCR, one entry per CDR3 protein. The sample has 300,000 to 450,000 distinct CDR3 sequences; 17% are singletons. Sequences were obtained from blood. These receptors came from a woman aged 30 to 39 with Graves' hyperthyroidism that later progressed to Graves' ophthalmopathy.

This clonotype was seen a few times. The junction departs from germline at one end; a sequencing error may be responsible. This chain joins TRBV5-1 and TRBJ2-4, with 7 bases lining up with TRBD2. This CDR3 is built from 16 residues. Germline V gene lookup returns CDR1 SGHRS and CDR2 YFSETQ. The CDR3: CASSLEPAGAQNIQYF. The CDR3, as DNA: TGCGCCAGCAGCTTGGAGCCGGCGGGAGCCCAAAACATTCAGTACTTC. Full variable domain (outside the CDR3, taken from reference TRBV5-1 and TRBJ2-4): KAGVTQTPRYLIKTRGQQVTLSCSPISGHRSVSWYQQTPGQGLQFLFEYFSETQRNKGNFPGRFSGRQFSNSRSEMNVSTLELGDSALYLCASSLEPAGAQNIQYFGAGTRLSVL.

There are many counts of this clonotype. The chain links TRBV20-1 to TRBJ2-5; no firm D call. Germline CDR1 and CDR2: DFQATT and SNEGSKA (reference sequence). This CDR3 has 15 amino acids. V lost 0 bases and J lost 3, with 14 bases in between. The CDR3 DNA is TGCAGTGCTAGAGATACGCGTCTGATAGAAGAGACCCAGTACTTC. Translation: CSARDTRLIEETQYF.

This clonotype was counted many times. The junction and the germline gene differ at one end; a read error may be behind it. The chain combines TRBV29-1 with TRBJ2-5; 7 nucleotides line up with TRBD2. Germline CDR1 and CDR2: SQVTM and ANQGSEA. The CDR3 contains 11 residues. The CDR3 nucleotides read TGCAGCGTTGAAGATTACGGGAGGAGACACTTC. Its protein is CSVEDYGRRHF.

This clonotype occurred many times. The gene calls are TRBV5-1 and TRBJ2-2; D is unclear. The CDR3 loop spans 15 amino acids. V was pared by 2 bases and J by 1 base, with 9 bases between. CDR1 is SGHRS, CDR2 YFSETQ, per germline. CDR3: CASSFGPENTGELFF. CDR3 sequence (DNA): TGCGCCAGCAGCTTCGGGCCCGAGAACACCGGGGAGCTGTTTTTT.

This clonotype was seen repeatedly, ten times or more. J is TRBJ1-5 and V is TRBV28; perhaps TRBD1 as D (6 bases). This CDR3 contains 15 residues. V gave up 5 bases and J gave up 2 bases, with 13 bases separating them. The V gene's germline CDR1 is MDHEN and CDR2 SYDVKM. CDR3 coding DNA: TGTGCCAGCAGTCCACAGGGTTGGGGCAATCAGCCCCAGCATTTT. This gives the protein CASSPQGWGNQPQHF. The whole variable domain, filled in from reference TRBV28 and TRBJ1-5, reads DVKVTQSSRYLVKRTGEKVFLECVQDMDHENMFWYRQDPGLGLRLIYFSYDVKMKEKGDIPEGYSVSREKKERFSLILESASTNQTSMYLCASSPQGWGNQPQHFGDGTRLSIL.